This T cell receptor (beta chain) was observed in a study of blood T cell repertoires in COVID-19. Study in general: Some COVID-19 samples were acute and others convalescent; all came from the United States, Italy and Spain. The cDNA or gDNA used as material had been derived from T cells, B-cell-depleted T cells, or PBMCs.

Looked up from germline, CDR1 is LNHDA and CDR2 is SQIVND (reference sequence). V was shortened by 6 bases and J by 3 bases, with 12 bases between the two germline ends. The CDR3 sequence is 14 residues long. Clones were read by immunoSEQ multiplex PCR, and TCRdb kept only the in-frame ones, dropping some. The sample yields roughly 83,000 clones, around 86% seen once. The chain combines TRBV19 with TRBJ2-1; a possible D gene is TRBD2 (5 bases). The source of this sequence is a man at least 80 years old with active or convalescent COVID-19. Specimen: peripheral blood. The CDR3 sequence: CASSPDWLYNEQFF. In DNA form, the CDR3 reads TGTGCCAGTAGCCCGGACTGGCTCTACAATGAGCAGTTCTTC.